A selection of T cell receptor beta chains follows, all from one sample in a study of beta chain features in type 1 diabetes. The assay was immunoSEQ multiplex PCR, and TCRdb's table has in-frame clones only and misses some. The data contain 150,000 to 190,000 clones, approximately 10% of them singletons. Material for sequencing was central memory CD4+ T cells from blood. The receptors were sampled from a man aged 25 to 40 with type 1 diabetes. The CDR3 runs from the conserved cysteine through the conserved F or W. The D gene is left open where the match is weak. A row's size may be missing; if present it is once, few, many or a size class.

V,J,size,D,DNA,CDR3
TRBV7-7,TRBJ2-1,few,-,TGTGCTAGCAGCCCGAGGGGGAGAAACAATGAGCAGTTCTTC,CASSPRGRNNEQFF
TRBV18,TRBJ2-2,few,TRBD1,TGTGCCAGCTCACCAGGGACAGGGGACACCGGGGAGCTGTTTTTT,CASSPGTGDTGELFF
TRBV13,TRBJ2-5,-,-,TGTGCCAGCAGCTTACAGGGAGAGACCCAGTACTTC,CASSLQGETQYF
TRBV18,TRBJ2-1,-,TRBD2,TGTGCCAGCTCACCACCCGGGACTAGCGGGGGGAATGAGCAGTTCTTC,CASSPPGTSGGNEQFF
TRBV30,TRBJ2-5,many,-,TGTGCCTGGAGTGTACGGGATCCAGAGACCCAGTACTTC,CAWSVRDPETQYF
TRBV28,TRBJ2-4,many,-,TGTGCCAGCAGTCGGTATAACGTTATTCAGTACTTC,CASSRYNVIQYF
TRBV14,TRBJ1-1,-,-,TGTGCCAGCAGCCAAGGGGGAGGGTACACTGAAGCTTTCTTT,CASSQGGGYTEAFF
TRBV29-1,TRBJ2-6,-,-,TGCAGCGTTGATGTAGCCTCTGGGGCCAACGTCCTGACTTTC,CSVDVASGANVLTF
TRBV2,TRBJ2-2,-,-,TGTGCCAGCAGGGAACAGTACACCGGGGAGCTGTTTTTT,CASREQYTGELFF
TRBV5-8,TRBJ2-1,few,TRBD1,TGTGCCAGCAGACACGGACAGGGGCTTAGCGATGAGCAGTTCTTC,CASRHGQGLSDEQFF
TRBV7-2,TRBJ2-7,-,TRBD1,TGTGCCAGCAGCTGGGACAGGGGTTACGGCGAGCAGTACTTC,CASSWDRGYGEQYF
TRBV29-1,TRBJ2-1,many,-,TGCAGCGCCATAGGGGGACGCATGAATGAGCAGTTCTTC,CSAIGGRMNEQFF
TRBV4-1,TRBJ2-7,few,-,TGCGCCAGCAGCCAGAGGACAGTCTCCTACGAGCAGTACTTC,CASSQRTVSYEQYF
TRBV9,TRBJ2-2,few,TRBD1,TGTGCCAGCAGCCCCCGTCCCGGGACAGCGAACACCGGGGAGCTGTTTTTT,CASSPRPGTANTGELFF
TRBV18,TRBJ2-7,-,TRBD2,TGTGCCAGCTCAGCCTCGGCGGGAGGGTCCTACGAGCAGTACTTC,CASSASAGGSYEQYF
TRBV7-2,TRBJ2-1,-,-,TGTGCCAGCAGCCTCTCGGGACTGGGACCCTACAATGAGCAGTTCTTC,CASSLSGLGPYNEQFF
TRBV2,TRBJ2-2,-,-,TGTGCCAGCAGTTCACAGGGGAACACCGGGGAGCTGTTTTTT,CASSSQGNTGELFF
TRBV7-2,TRBJ2-2,few,-,TGTGCCAGCAGCTTATCTCCGGGAGTCCCCACCGGGGAGCTGTTTTTT,CASSLSPGVPTGELFF
TRBV4-3,TRBJ2-7,-,-,TGCGCCAGCAGCCAAGAGATAGCAAGCTCCTACGAGCAGTACTTC,CASSQEIASSYEQYF
TRBV5-6,TRBJ1-5,few,TRBD1,TGTGCCAGCAGCTGGGGACAGGGCCAGCAGCCCCAGCATTTT,CASSWGQGQQPQHF
TRBV5-1,TRBJ2-6,few,-,TGCGCCAGCAGCTCTCAGGGGACTGGGGCCAACGTCCTGACTTTC,CASSSQGTGANVLTF
TRBV10-3,TRBJ1-1,-,-,TGTGCCATCAGTGAAGACAGGAGTAACACTGAAGCTTTCTTT,CAISEDRSNTEAFF
TRBV4-2,TRBJ1-1,few,TRBD1,TGTGCCAGCAGCCCTGACCGAGCAGGGGGCACTGAAGCTTTCTTT,CASSPDRAGGTEAFF
TRBV28,TRBJ1-1,-,TRBD1,TGTGCCAGCAGTCCGGACAGGGTCCTTACTGAAGCTTTCTTT,CASSPDRVLTEAFF
TRBV30,TRBJ1-6,few,-,TGTGCCTGGAGTGTAGGAGGAGGGAATAATTCACCCCTCCACTTT,CAWSVGGGNNSPLHF
TRBV25-1,TRBJ2-1,-,-,TGTGCCAGCAGTGAATTACGGGGAAACTCCTACAATGAGCAGTTCTTC,CASSELRGNSYNEQFF
TRBV19,TRBJ2-1,-,-,TGTGCCAGTGGGGGGGGGCCATCAAGCTACAATGAGCAGTTCTTC,CASGGGPSSYNEQFF
TRBV11-1,TRBJ2-5,few,TRBD2,TGTGCCAGCAGCTTCGATTCCAGCGGGAGGGCCGAAGAGACCCAGTACTTC,CASSFDSSGRAEETQYF
TRBV4-3,TRBJ2-3,few,-,TGCGCCAGCAGCCAAGGATACGCGCTTAGCACAGATACGCAGTATTTT,CASSQGYALSTDTQYF
TRBV5-1,TRBJ2-3,few,TRBD1,TGCGCCAGCAGCTTGCAACAGGGGGACGGCACAGATACGCAGTATTTT,CASSLQQGDGTDTQYF
TRBV30,TRBJ1-2,-,-,TGTGCCTGGAGTTCACAGGGAAGAGGCTACACCTTC,CAWSSQGRGYTF
TRBV29-1,TRBJ2-1,few,-,TGCAGCGTTGCCGAGGGGGCGGGAGGTCACAATGAGCAGTTCTTC,CSVAEGAGGHNEQFF
TRBV7-9,TRBJ1-5,few,-,TGTGCCAGCAGCTTAGGTGACAGAAATCAGCCCCAGCATTTT,CASSLGDRNQPQHF
TRBV14,TRBJ1-2,-,-,TGTGCCAGCAGCCGGGCGACAGGCCACTATGGCTACACCTTC,CASSRATGHYGYTF
TRBV5-1,TRBJ1-3,few,-,TGCGCCAGCAGCTTGGTGGCGGCTGATCTCTCTGGAAACACCATATATTTT,CASSLVAADLSGNTIYF
TRBV2,TRBJ2-7,-,-,TGTGCCAGCAGTGAACGGGACTACGAGCAGTACTTC,CASSERDYEQYF
TRBV5-1,TRBJ2-7,few,TRBD2,TGCGCCTGCCGATCGGCGGGAGGTGGCGAGCAGTACTTC,CACRSAGGGEQYF
TRBV25-1,TRBJ2-4,-,-,TGTGCCAGCAGTGGGAGGGTGTCGGCCAAAAACATTCAGTACTTC,CASSGRVSAKNIQYF
TRBV5-1,TRBJ2-5,few,TRBD2,TGCGCCAGCAGCAGGGGACTAGGGGAGACCCAGTACTTC,CASSRGLGETQYF
TRBV15,TRBJ2-5,-,-,TGTGCCACCAGCAGGGGACAACAGGGTCTCGGAGAGACCCAGTACTTC,CATSRGQQGLGETQYF
TRBV28,TRBJ2-5,few,-,TGTGCCAGCAGTTTGGGCACCCCGGAGACCCAGTACTTC,CASSLGTPETQYF
TRBV5-4,TRBJ2-7,-,TRBD2,TGTGCCAGCAGCTCCACAGCGGGAGTCTCCTACGAGCAGTACTTC,CASSSTAGVSYEQYF
TRBV28,TRBJ2-5,-,TRBD1,TGTGCCAGCCTGAACAGGGGTGAAGAGACCCAGTACTTC,CASLNRGEETQYF
TRBV28,TRBJ2-1,few,-,TGTGCCATCTCAACAGGTAGCAATGAGCAGTTCTTC,CAISTGSNEQFF
TRBV6-6,TRBJ1-2,few,TRBD1,TGTGCCAGCAGTCAACCGGGACAGGGGTACAGCTACACCTTC,CASSQPGQGYSYTF
TRBV11-2,TRBJ2-3,-,TRBD2,TGTGCCAGCAGCCCGGGACTAGCGAGAGCCGAAGATACGCAGTATTTT,CASSPGLARAEDTQYF
TRBV5-1,TRBJ2-7,-,-,TGCGCCAGCAGCTCCGACAGCCTTGACTCGCAGTACTTC,CASSSDSLDSQYF
TRBV9,TRBJ1-2,few,TRBD1,TGTGCCAGCACGGACAGGGGGGTTGGCTATGGCTACACCTTC,CASTDRGVGYGYTF
TRBV7-2,TRBJ2-1,few,TRBD1,TGTGCCAGCAGCTTCCGACAGGGGGTAGGCAATGAGCAGTTCTTC,CASSFRQGVGNEQFF
TRBV5-4,TRBJ2-4,few,TRBD1,TGTGCCAGCAGCCTCAGGGGGTTAAAAAACATTCAGTACTTC,CASSLRGLKNIQYF
TRBV6-5,TRBJ2-7,-,-,TGTGCCAGCAGTTACGGGGCGGGGCAGGGCTCCTACGAGCAGTACTTC,CASSYGAGQGSYEQYF
TRBV28,TRBJ1-1,-,TRBD1,TGTGCCAGCAGGGCGGGACAGGGGACCACTGAAGCTTTCTTT,CASRAGQGTTEAFF
TRBV28,TRBJ1-1,-,-,TGTGCCAGCAGTGTTGACAGAACTGAAGCTTTCTTT,CASSVDRTEAFF